This TCR beta chain comes out of a study of T cell repertoires in cytomegalovirus infection. Study background: CMV epitopes used comprised recently identified HLA-C-restricted ones and well-studied HLA-B-restricted ones. TCR beta signatures that were public indicated CMV infection and matching HLA type. The study, taken as a whole, reports: Dominating the ex vivo response were TCR beta clonotypes that were CMV-specific and HLA-C-restricted. Summed public TCR beta family frequency identified CMV carriers bearing the relevant HLA.

TCRdb re-called the reads with MiXCR, one entry per CDR3 protein. The data contain 750,000 to 950,000 distinct CDR3 sequences, 25% to 35% of them singletons. In germline, CDR1 is MNHEY, CDR2 SVGEGT. The CDR3 length is 16 residues. The V gene lost 7 bases and the J gene lost 0 bases, with 17 bases spanning the gap. Regarding this clonotype: What it binds is unknown.

Sequencing used cultured CD8+ T cells from PBMCs, obtained from culture after CMV antigen stimulation. The rearrangement uses TRBV6-2 or TRBV6-3 and TRBJ2-3, with D perhaps TRBD2 (7 bases). This clonotype was sampled from a human donor in good health (CMV status not recorded). Some clones in this sample may be carry-over from other donors' samples. The CDR3 is CASIRGGSPSTDTQYF. As DNA, the CDR3 is TGTGCCAGCATCCGCGGGGGCTCACCTAGCACAGATACGCAGTATTTT.